The rows below give T cell receptor beta chains drawn from one sample of a study of shared T cell receptors in the human thymus. Data came from immunoSEQ multiplex PCR; TCRdb stores just in-frame clones and leaves some out. Of under 700,000 clones in the sample, 78% were seen once. A further study also used this sample, focusing on human thymus T cells.

Input material: thymocytes. The receptors come from a boy in the first two years of life with a congenital heart defect. Both conserved end residues are part of each CDR3. A D gene is named only where the DNA matches it firmly. The size of a clone is reported for some rows only, either as once, few or many, or as a class for expanded clones.

J gene: TRBJ2-1
V gene: TRBV30
clone size: once
D gene: TRBD2
CDR3 protein: CAWSVLREGGRRNNEQFF
CDR3 DNA: TGTGCCTGGAGTGTACTAAGGGAGGGCGGGAGAAGGAACAATGAGCAGTTCTTC

J gene: TRBJ2-3
V gene: TRBV4-2
clone size: few
D gene: TRBD2
CDR3 protein: CASSQDRTSGSTTDTQYF
CDR3 DNA: TGTGCCAGCAGCCAAGATAGGACTAGCGGGAGTACCACAGATACGCAGTATTTT

J gene: TRBJ2-5
V gene: TRBV19
clone size: .
D gene: TRBD1
CDR3 protein: CASSPSDTGAPQETQYF
CDR3 DNA: TGTGCCAGTAGTCCTTCCGACACAGGGGCGCCTCAAGAGACCCAGTACTTC

J gene: TRBJ2-3
V gene: TRBV30
clone size: once
D gene: .
CDR3 protein: CAWSVHSGYTDTQYF
CDR3 DNA: TGTGCCTGGAGTGTACATAGCGGCTACACAGATACGCAGTATTTT

J gene: TRBJ2-7
V gene: TRBV9
clone size: .
D gene: .
CDR3 protein: CASSPSQAYEQYF
CDR3 DNA: TGTGCCAGCAGCCCGAGCCAGGCCTACGAGCAGTACTTC

J gene: TRBJ1-3
V gene: TRBV7-9
clone size: .
D gene: .
CDR3 protein: CASRRDSTGNTIYF
CDR3 DNA: TGTGCCAGCAGACGCGACAGTACTGGAAACACCATATATTTT

J gene: TRBJ2-1
V gene: TRBV5-6
clone size: .
D gene: .
CDR3 protein: CASSPGWGPSSYNEQFF
CDR3 DNA: TGTGCCAGCAGCCCAGGCTGGGGCCCGAGCTCCTACAATGAGCAGTTCTTC

J gene: TRBJ2-5
V gene: TRBV5-1
clone size: .
D gene: .
CDR3 protein: CASSLPGNQETQYF
CDR3 DNA: TGCGCCAGCAGCTTGCCAGGAAACCAAGAGACCCAGTACTTC

J gene: TRBJ2-3
V gene: TRBV6-6
clone size: .
D gene: TRBD2
CDR3 protein: CASSYSEGGLTDTQYF
CDR3 DNA: TGTGCCAGCAGTTACTCAGAGGGAGGGCTAACAGATACGCAGTATTTT

J gene: TRBJ2-5
V gene: TRBV27
clone size: few
D gene: TRBD1
CDR3 protein: CASSSNRGETQYF
CDR3 DNA: TGTGCCAGCAGTTCAAACAGGGGAGAGACCCAGTACTTC

J gene: TRBJ2-4
V gene: TRBV27
clone size: .
D gene: TRBD2
CDR3 protein: CASTPTGGERAKNIQYF
CDR3 DNA: TGTGCCAGCACCCCCACGGGGGGGGAGAGAGCCAAAAACATTCAGTACTTC

J gene: TRBJ1-1
V gene: TRBV2
clone size: few
D gene: .
CDR3 protein: CASSSEPLTGNTEAFF
CDR3 DNA: TGTGCCAGCAGCTCGGAGCCCTTGACGGGGAACACTGAAGCTTTCTTT

J gene: TRBJ1-4
V gene: TRBV7-9
clone size: .
D gene: .
CDR3 protein: CASPPPGNGNEKLFF
CDR3 DNA: TGTGCCAGCCCCCCCCCAGGGAATGGCAATGAAAAACTGTTTTTT

J gene: TRBJ2-5
V gene: TRBV18
clone size: .
D gene: TRBD1
CDR3 protein: CASSPWTGPQETQYF
CDR3 DNA: TGTGCCAGCTCACCCTGGACAGGCCCCCAAGAGACCCAGTACTTC

J gene: TRBJ2-1
V gene: TRBV4-1
clone size: .
D gene: TRBD2
CDR3 protein: CASSQVASGRSYNEQFF
CDR3 DNA: TGCGCCAGCAGCCAAGTCGCCAGCGGGAGGTCCTACAATGAGCAGTTCTTC

J gene: TRBJ1-1
V gene: TRBV5-1
clone size: .
D gene: .
CDR3 protein: CASSLAIGRNTEAFF
CDR3 DNA: TGCGCCAGCAGCTTGGCGATTGGGAGGAACACTGAAGCTTTCTTT

J gene: TRBJ1-4
V gene: TRBV28
clone size: few
D gene: .
CDR3 protein: CASSLLPSVATNEKLFF
CDR3 DNA: TGTGCCAGCAGTTTACTCCCCTCGGTGGCAACTAATGAAAAACTGTTTTTT

J gene: TRBJ1-2
V gene: TRBV28
clone size: .
D gene: .
CDR3 protein: CASSLWWGTGKNYGYTF
CDR3 DNA: TGTGCCAGCAGTTTATGGTGGGGTACAGGGAAGAACTATGGCTACACCTTC

J gene: TRBJ2-7
V gene: TRBV7-9
clone size: .
D gene: .
CDR3 protein: CASSLAAQGEYEQYF
CDR3 DNA: TGTGCCAGCAGCTTAGCCGCACAGGGAGAGTACGAGCAGTACTTC

J gene: TRBJ2-3
V gene: TRBV5-4
clone size: .
D gene: TRBD2
CDR3 protein: CASSLGTSVKSYLTDTQYF
CDR3 DNA: TGTGCCAGCAGCTTGGGGACTAGCGTGAAAAGCTATCTCACAGATACGCAGTATTTT

J gene: TRBJ2-5
V gene: TRBV5-1
clone size: .
D gene: TRBD2
CDR3 protein: CASSLGLADQETQYF
CDR3 DNA: TGCGCCAGCAGCTTGGGACTAGCGGATCAAGAGACCCAGTACTTC

J gene: TRBJ2-5
V gene: TRBV2
clone size: once
D gene: .
CDR3 protein: CASRGCWGDGTQYF
CDR3 DNA: TGTGCCAGCAGGGGCTGTTGGGGGGATGGGACCCAGTACTTC

J gene: TRBJ1-3
V gene: TRBV7-6
clone size: .
D gene: TRBD1
CDR3 protein: CASSTCCGQGAGNTIYF
CDR3 DNA: TGTGCCAGCAGCACCTGCTGCGGACAGGGTGCAGGAAACACCATATATTTT

J gene: TRBJ2-7
V gene: TRBV30
clone size: .
D gene: .
CDR3 protein: CAPRVHEQYF
CDR3 DNA: TGTGCCCCCAGGGTCCACGAGCAGTACTTC

J gene: TRBJ2-1
V gene: TRBV5-6
clone size: .
D gene: TRBD1
CDR3 protein: CASSRDRGPASEQFF
CDR3 DNA: TGTGCCAGCAGCCGGGACAGGGGGCCAGCAAGTGAGCAGTTCTTC

J gene: TRBJ2-7
V gene: TRBV19
clone size: .
D gene: .
CDR3 protein: CASGAELGASPYEQYF
CDR3 DNA: TGTGCCAGTGGTGCGGAGTTGGGGGCGTCCCCCTACGAGCAGTACTTC

J gene: TRBJ1-2
V gene: TRBV28
clone size: .
D gene: .
CDR3 protein: CASSVPPGNYGYTF
CDR3 DNA: TGTGCCAGCAGTGTACCCCCAGGCAACTATGGCTACACCTTC

J gene: TRBJ2-1
V gene: TRBV7-9
clone size: .
D gene: .
CDR3 protein: CASSLSKRYNEQFF
CDR3 DNA: TGTGCCAGCAGCTTGAGCAAGCGGTACAATGAGCAGTTCTTC

J gene: TRBJ2-2
V gene: TRBV10-3
clone size: .
D gene: TRBD2
CDR3 protein: CAITGTSGRAAGELFF
CDR3 DNA: TGTGCCATCACGGGGACTAGCGGGAGGGCGGCCGGGGAGCTGTTTTTT

J gene: TRBJ1-2
V gene: TRBV5-6
clone size: few
D gene: .
CDR3 protein: CASSSGRTANYGYTF
CDR3 DNA: TGTGCCAGCAGCTCGGGACGGACAGCTAACTATGGCTACACCTTC

J gene: TRBJ2-5
V gene: TRBV6-1
clone size: .
D gene: .
CDR3 protein: CASSGLHGSVNLEETQYF
CDR3 DNA: TGTGCCAGCAGTGGGCTCCACGGGAGCGTTAATTTGGAAGAGACCCAGTACTTC

J gene: TRBJ1-5
V gene: TRBV6-1
clone size: .
D gene: .
CDR3 protein: CASSDESYFNQPQHF
CDR3 DNA: TGTGCCAGCAGTGACGAGTCGTATTTTAATCAGCCCCAGCATTTT

J gene: TRBJ2-7
V gene: TRBV30
clone size: once
D gene: TRBD1
CDR3 protein: CAWSDDRGNCEQYF
CDR3 DNA: TGTGCCTGGAGTGACGACAGGGGCAACTGCGAGCAGTACTTC

J gene: TRBJ1-2
V gene: TRBV27
clone size: .
D gene: TRBD1
CDR3 protein: CASSLRQGATSNYGYTF
CDR3 DNA: TGTGCCAGCAGTTTACGACAGGGGGCCACCTCTAACTATGGCTACACCTTC

J gene: TRBJ2-7
V gene: TRBV10-2
clone size: .
D gene: .
CDR3 protein: CASLPASAYYEQYF
CDR3 DNA: TGCGCCAGCCTGCCGGCTAGCGCTTACTACGAGCAGTACTTC

J gene: TRBJ2-7
V gene: TRBV28
clone size: .
D gene: .
CDR3 protein: CASSFHRVGEQYF
CDR3 DNA: TGTGCCAGCAGTTTTCACCGGGTGGGTGAGCAGTACTTC

J gene: TRBJ2-1
V gene: TRBV19
clone size: .
D gene: .
CDR3 protein: CASSIGGLEQFF
CDR3 DNA: TGTGCCAGTAGTATCGGGGGGCTCGAGCAGTTCTTC

J gene: TRBJ2-7
V gene: TRBV4-3
clone size: .
D gene: .
CDR3 protein: CASSLHLGQGSYEQYF
CDR3 DNA: TGCGCCAGCAGCCTACACCTGGGGCAGGGGTCCTACGAGCAGTACTTC

J gene: TRBJ2-1
V gene: TRBV7-2
clone size: .
D gene: .
CDR3 protein: CASSRTVAVPYNEQFF
CDR3 DNA: TGTGCCAGCAGCCGGACTGTAGCGGTACCGTACAATGAGCAGTTCTTC

J gene: TRBJ2-3
V gene: TRBV21-1
clone size: .
D gene: .
CDR3 protein: CASKTRGDTQYF
CDR3 DNA: TGTGCCAGCAAAACCCGGGGAGATACGCAGTATTTT

J gene: TRBJ2-1
V gene: TRBV2
clone size: few
D gene: TRBD2
CDR3 protein: CASSEALEPSGSRNEQFF
CDR3 DNA: TGTGCCAGCAGTGAAGCGCTTGAACCTAGCGGGAGCCGGAATGAGCAGTTCTTC

J gene: TRBJ2-7
V gene: TRBV5-1
clone size: .
D gene: TRBD1
CDR3 protein: CASSNGQESYEQYF
CDR3 DNA: TGCGCCAGCAGCAACGGACAGGAGTCCTACGAGCAGTACTTC

J gene: TRBJ2-1
V gene: TRBV30
clone size: .
D gene: .
CDR3 protein: CAWVRDSSYNEQFF
CDR3 DNA: TGTGCCTGGGTCCGGGACTCCTCCTACAATGAGCAGTTCTTC

J gene: TRBJ2-1
V gene: TRBV7-3
clone size: .
D gene: TRBD2
CDR3 protein: CASSLMLFAGGYRNEQFF
CDR3 DNA: TGTGCCAGCAGCTTAATGTTATTCGCGGGAGGGTATAGGAATGAGCAGTTCTTC

J gene: TRBJ2-7
V gene: TRBV11-2
clone size: .
D gene: TRBD2
CDR3 protein: CASSLTSRIYEQYF
CDR3 DNA: TGTGCCAGCAGCTTGACTAGCAGGATCTACGAGCAGTACTTC

J gene: TRBJ2-1
V gene: TRBV4-2
clone size: .
D gene: TRBD2
CDR3 protein: CASSRPLAGGPGEQFF
CDR3 DNA: TGTGCCAGCAGCCGCCCGCTAGCGGGAGGGCCCGGCGAGCAGTTCTTC

J gene: TRBJ2-7
V gene: TRBV27
clone size: .
D gene: TRBD2
CDR3 protein: CASSAGLAEPPYEQYF
CDR3 DNA: TGTGCCAGCAGTGCCGGACTAGCGGAGCCCCCCTACGAGCAGTACTTC

J gene: TRBJ2-3
V gene: TRBV5-4
clone size: .
D gene: TRBD2
CDR3 protein: CASGREATDTQYF
CDR3 DNA: TGTGCCAGCGGGCGGGAGGCCACAGATACGCAGTATTTT

J gene: TRBJ2-6
V gene: TRBV5-1
clone size: .
D gene: .
CDR3 protein: CASSKEGSGANVLTF
CDR3 DNA: TGCGCCAGCAGTAAGGAGGGTTCTGGGGCCAACGTCCTGACTTTC